The 11 T cell receptor beta chains listed next were all sequenced from one sample in a study of T cell responses to AZD1222 COVID-19 vaccine. Only in-frame clones appear in the TCRdb table, and some are missing; sequencing was by immunoSEQ multiplex PCR. The top ten hold 6.9% of the sample, which has 150,000 to 190,000 clones, approximately 86% seen once. The source material was peripheral blood, sampled after recovery from COVID-19. Receptors were obtained from an adult who had recovered from COVID-19.

The V gene is TRBV10-3, the J gene TRBJ2-5, with a tentative D call TRBD2 (5 bases). CDR1 is ENHRY and CDR2 is SYGVKD in the germline V gene. CDR3 length: 15 amino acids. The germline V and J ends were trimmed by 7 bases and 5 bases, with 20 bases remaining between them. CDR3 residues: CAITPGSGVWETQYF. The CDR3 nucleotides are TGTGCCATCACCCCGGGCTCCGGGGTCTGGGAGACCCAGTACTTC.

Turning to this clone: One end of the junction fails to match germline, which may point to a read error. V and J are TRBV28 and TRBJ2-7; 10 nucleotides align to TRBD1. The CDR3 sequence is 10 residues long. From germline, CDR1 is MDHEN and CDR2 SYDVKM. CDR3 coding DNA: TGTGCCAGCAGTTCCGGACAGGGGGACTTC. It codes for CASSSGQGDF.

The rearrangement uses TRBV5-1 and TRBJ2-1; 11 bases agree with TRBD2. The length of the CDR3 is 17 residues. In germline, CDR1 is SGHRS, CDR2 YFSETQ. V dropped 4 bases and J dropped 8; count of bases not matched to a gene: 14. The CDR3 reads CASSPGLAGGPDHEQFF. CDR3 DNA sequence: TGCGCCAGCAGCCCCGGGCTAGCGGGAGGCCCTGACCATGAGCAGTTCTTC.

The chain carries TRBV14 and TRBJ2-5, with unresolved D. The length of the CDR3 is 14 residues. CDR1 and CDR2 from the germline V gene are SGHDN and FVKESK. V dropped 0 bases and J dropped 1 base, with 6 bases sitting between them. This CDR3 reads CASSQDSTQETQYF. The DNA for the CDR3 is TGTGCCAGCAGCCAAGACAGTACCCAAGAGACCCAGTACTTC.

The J gene is TRBJ1-2, the V gene TRBV5-1; 8 nucleotides line up with TRBD1. The CDR3 has 14 residues. With 3 bases clipped from V and 8 bases from J, the junction kept 9 bases outside the gene matches. Germline CDR1 SGHRS, CDR2 YFSETQ. The CDR3, as DNA: TGCGCCAGCAGCTCCACCTCGACAGGGGACGGCTACACCTTC. Encoded protein: CASSSTSTGDGYTF. Full variable domain (rest looked up from reference TRBV5-1 and TRBJ1-2): KAGVTQTPRYLIKTRGQQVTLSCSPISGHRSVSWYQQTPGQGLQFLFEYFSETQRNKGNFPGRFSGRQFSNSRSEMNVSTLELGDSALYLCASSSTSTGDGYTFGSGTRLTVV.

V usage is TRBV12-5 and J usage is TRBJ1-2; weak D call: TRBD1 (6 bases). V was shortened by 2 bases and J by 3 bases, with 13 bases between the two germline ends. The CDR3 is made up of 15 amino acids. CDR1 and CDR2 (germline): LGHNT, FRNRAP. The CDR3 bases are TGTGCTAGTGGTTTGCGCCGGGCAGGGGACTATGGCTACACCTTC. Its protein product is CASGLRRAGDYGYTF.

This clone was detected only a few times. This CDR3 is CASRKDRGNTIYF. The CDR3 nucleotides are TGTGCCAGCAGAAAGGACCGAGGAAACACCATATATTTT. The chain is built from TRBV2 and TRBJ1-3; D unclear. The length of the CDR3 is 13 residues. Germline V gene lookup returns CDR1 SNHLY and CDR2 FYNNEI. Trimming stripped 6 bases from V and 4 bases from J, with 10 bases between.

The chain is built from TRBV4-1 and TRBJ1-1; a possible D gene is TRBD1 (6 bases). CDR3 length: 13 residues. V was shortened by 7 bases and J by 5 bases, with 14 bases between the two germline ends. CDR1 and CDR2 from the germline V gene are MGHRA and YSYEKL. CDR3 DNA: TGCGCCAGCATAGGTGGGGGGCCAACTGAAGCTTTCTTT. It yields the protein CASIGGGPTEAFF.

The chain has TRBV10-3 and TRBJ2-3; a possible D gene is TRBD2 (5 bases). Trimming pared 3 bases from V and 2 bases from J, leaving 9 bases between. The CDR3 consists of 14 residues. Germline values: CDR1 ENHRY, CDR2 SYGVKD. The CDR3, as DNA: TGTGCCATCAGTGATTCGGGGATCACAGATACGCAGTATTTT. Translating it yields CAISDSGITDTQYF.

This clone has only a few counts. This chain links TRBV5-4 with TRBJ1-1; D not certain. The germline V gene has CDR1 SGHNT and CDR2 YYREEE (reference sequence). Trimming removed 6 bases at V and 0 bases at J, with 12 bases between. This CDR3 has 14 amino acids. CDR3 sequence: CASNDILVNTEAFF. The CDR3 nucleotides are TGTGCCAGCAACGACATATTAGTGAACACTGAAGCTTTCTTT.

The chain has TRBV7-9 and TRBJ1-4, with a weak D call TRBD1 (6 bases). Between the trimmed V and J ends, which lost 5 bases and 14 bases, there was a span of 21 bases. This CDR3 is built from 14 residues. The germline CDR1 and CDR2 sequences are SEHNR and FQNEAQ (reference sequence). The CDR3 nucleotides are TGTGCCAGCAGCCCCGTTGGGGGGCAGTCTAAGCTGTTTTTT. It encodes CASSPVGGQSKLFF.